The 22 T cell receptor beta chains below all came from one sample that was sequenced in a study of PD-L1 blockade in urothelial cancer. Regarding time point: peripheral blood 6 weeks after treatment start. Sequencing used immunoSEQ multiplex PCR; TCRdb keeps in-frame clones, though not all of them. The sample has 120,000 or so clones, around 86% seen once; the top ten hold 2.4%. The input for sequencing was PBMCs, taken around atezolizumab (anti-PD-L1) treatment. Receptors were obtained from a man aged 50 or older with urothelial cancer.

The gene calls are TRBV5-4 and TRBJ2-5, with 7 bases fitting TRBD2. This CDR3 spans 14 amino acids. CDR1 and CDR2 from the germline V gene are SGHNT and YYREEE (reference sequence). V gave up 4 bases and J gave up 4 bases; unmatched junction bases: 7. CDR3 amino acids: CASSIGLVGETQYF. The CDR3 nucleotides read TGTGCCAGCAGCATCGGACTAGTAGGAGAGACCCAGTACTTC.

The rearrangement links TRBV25-1 to TRBJ2-3; 11 nucleotides agree with TRBD2. CDR3 length equals 14 residues. CDR1 and CDR2 (germline): MGHDK, SYGVNS. V trimming: 8 bases; J trimming: 0 bases; junction bases outside the gene matches: 1. The CDR3 sequence is CASRTSGSTDTQYF. CDR3 sequence (DNA): TGTGCCAGCCGGACTAGCGGGAGCACAGATACGCAGTATTTT.

The V gene is TRBV5-1, the J gene TRBJ2-5; TRBD2 agrees at 9 bases. With V trimmed by 4 bases and J by 4 bases, 5 bases remained unmatched. The germline gives CDR1 SGHRS, CDR2 YFSETQ. The CDR3 spans 14 residues. This chain's CDR3 is CASSLSGSRETQYF. The CDR3, as DNA: TGCGCCAGCAGCCTTAGCGGGAGCAGAGAGACCCAGTACTTC.

The sample holds many counts of this clone. The chain couples TRBV6-1 to TRBJ1-2; no firm D call. CDR3 size: 9 residues. Germline V CDR1 and CDR2: MNHNS, SASEGT. The CDR3 DNA is TGTCTAGGCGGGGATGGCTACACCTTC. Its protein is CLGGDGYTF.

The chain joins TRBV28 to TRBJ1-6; 9 nucleotides align to TRBD1. The CDR3 totals 15 residues. The junction had 3 bases not matched to a gene; V was cut back by 5 bases and J by 4 bases. Germline lookup yields CDR1 MDHEN and CDR2 SYDVKM. CDR3 in amino acids: CASSHRGRYNSPLHF. In DNA, the CDR3 is TGTGCCAGCAGTCACAGGGGGCGTTATAATTCACCCCTCCACTTT.

This rearrangement joins TRBV4-1 to TRBJ1-2; 10 bases match TRBD1. The V segment lost 1 base and the J segment 3 bases; nucleotides outside the gene matches: 2. The CDR3 totals 15 residues. Germline lookup yields CDR1 MGHRA and CDR2 YSYEKL. CDR3 DNA sequence: TGCGCCAGCAGCCAAGGGACAGGGGGATACTATGGCTACACCTTC. It encodes CASSQGTGGYYGYTF.

The rearrangement joins TRBV5-3 to TRBJ2-1, with a tentative D call TRBD1 (6 bases). TRBV5-3 is an open reading frame whose function is uncertain. Trimming stripped 2 bases from V and 2 bases from J, with 14 bases between. This CDR3 has 16 residues. CDR3 DNA: TGTGCCAGAAGCTTAGCCGGACAGTCCACCTACAATGAGCAGTTCTTC. It specifies CARSLAGQSTYNEQFF.

This chain connects TRBV5-1 to TRBJ2-6, with 10 nucleotides matching TRBD1. The CDR3 totals 19 residues. Germline trimming cut 0 bases from V and 2 bases from J; bases unmatched to any gene: 8. Germline V gives CDR1 SGHRS, CDR2 YFSETQ. This chain's CDR3 is CASSLGAGQGRPGANVLTF. The CDR3 region has the DNA TGCGCCAGCAGCTTGGGTGCGGGACAGGGGCGACCTGGGGCCAACGTCCTGACTTTC.

The chain couples TRBV19 to TRBJ1-5; 7 bases map to TRBD1. V lost 5 bases, J lost 15 bases, and 7 bases stayed unmatched. CDR1 is LNHDA and CDR2 is SQIVND in the germline V gene (reference sequence). The CDR3 consists of 11 residues. The DNA of the CDR3 is TGTGCCAGTAGTGGCCCAAGGGGGCTGCATTTT. Amino acid sequence: CASSGPRGLHF.

The chain links TRBV15 to TRBJ2-7, with D possibly being TRBD2 (7 bases). Per germline, CDR1 LNHNV and CDR2 YYDKDF (reference sequence). Trimming cost V 3 bases and J 2 bases, with 14 bases left between them. The CDR3 runs 15 residues. The CDR3 sequence: CATSRGGQATYEQYF. DNA for the CDR3: TGTGCCACCAGCAGGGGGGGGCAGGCTACCTACGAGCAGTACTTC. The full variable domain, completed using reference TRBV15 and TRBJ2-7, is DAMVIQNPRYQVTQFGKPVTLSCSQTLNHNVMYWYQQKSSQAPKLLFHYYDKDFNNEADTPDNFQSRRPNTSFCFLDIRSPGLGDTAMYLCATSRGGQATYEQYFGPGTRLTVT.

This chain links TRBV28 with TRBJ1-3; a possible D gene is TRBD1 (6 bases). The CDR3 is 16 residues long. V was trimmed by 0 bases and J by 3 bases, leaving 12 bases between them. Germline CDR1 is MDHEN and CDR2 is SYDVKM. The CDR3 is CASSLWQGLSGNTIYF. The CDR3 region has the DNA TGTGCCAGCAGTTTATGGCAGGGGTTAAGTGGAAACACCATATATTTT.

The rearrangement uses TRBV5-1 and TRBJ1-1; 7 bases match TRBD1. There are 15 residues in the CDR3. V dropped 5 bases and J dropped 0; count of bases not matched to a gene: 7. Germline V gene data show CDR1 as SGHRS and CDR2 as YFSETQ. CDR3 DNA sequence: TGCGCCAGCAGGAAGGGACAGCCCATGAACACTGAAGCTTTCTTT. It specifies CASRKGQPMNTEAFF.

V and J are TRBV5-1 and TRBJ1-2; 7 bases are a match to TRBD1. The junction had 8 bases not matched to a gene; V was cut back by 1 base and J by 8 bases. CDR3 length equals 14 residues. Germline CDR1 and CDR2: SGHRS and YFSETQ. In DNA, the CDR3 is TGCGCCAGCAGCTTGTTGTCAGGGGGTGAAGGCTACACCTTC. It encodes CASSLLSGGEGYTF.

V is TRBV10-3 and J is TRBJ2-3; 10 nucleotides agree with TRBD2. Germline trimming cut 5 bases from V and 2 bases from J; bases unmatched to any gene: 1. Per the germline V gene, CDR1 is ENHRY and CDR2 is SYGVKD. The length of the CDR3 is 14 residues. CDR3 DNA: TGTGCCATCAGTACTAGCGGGGACACAGATACGCAGTATTTT. Translation gives CAISTSGDTDTQYF.

This clone was found a few times. The chain's CDR3 is CASGTANYNSPLHF. In nucleotides, the CDR3 is TGTGCCAGCGGGACAGCGAACTATAATTCACCCCTCCACTTT. V usage is TRBV6-1 and J usage is TRBJ1-6, with 7 bases fitting TRBD1. Trimming cost V 8 bases and J 3 bases; bases outside gene matches: 4. From germline, CDR1 is MNHNS and CDR2 SASEGT. The length of the CDR3 is 14 residues.

In this sample, this clone turned up once. V gene TRBV11-2 combines with J gene TRBJ1-6, with D tentatively TRBD1 (5 bases). In germline, CDR1 is SGHAT, CDR2 FQNNGV. Trimming cost V 3 bases and J 9 bases, with 9 bases left between them. The CDR3 loop spans 13 amino acids. The CDR3 reads CASSLAGGSPLHF. The DNA for the CDR3 is TGTGCCAGCAGCTTGGCCGGGGGTTCACCCCTCCACTTT.

The chain employs TRBV2 and TRBJ2-7; 8 bases map to TRBD2. The CDR3 totals 15 residues. Germline V CDR1 and CDR2: SNHLY, FYNNEI. Trimming took 6 bases from V and 0 from J; bases not matched to a gene: 7. The CDR3 DNA follows: TGTGCCAGCAGGCGGGGGGCGGACAGCTCCTACGAGCAGTACTTC. It codes for CASRRGADSSYEQYF.

This chain uses TRBV4-1 with TRBJ2-5, with D tentatively TRBD1 (6 bases). V lost 2 bases, J lost 1 base, and 11 bases lay in between. Germline V gene sequence: CDR1 MGHRA, CDR2 YSYEKL. The CDR3 has 15 residues. CDR3 coding DNA: TGCGCCAGCAGCCAATCTTCAGGGGTCCAAGAGACCCAGTACTTC. Its protein product is CASSQSSGVQETQYF.

The V and J genes are TRBV27 and TRBJ1-2; tentative D call: TRBD1 (6 bases). The CDR3 extends over 13 amino acids. V was trimmed by 4 bases and J by 6 bases, leaving 12 bases between them. Germline CDR1 is MNHEY and CDR2 is SMNVEV (reference sequence). Here the CDR3 DNA reads TGTGCCAGCAGTTACACAGGGTGGGATGGCTACACCTTC. It yields the protein CASSYTGWDGYTF.

V is TRBV6-5 and J is TRBJ1-2, with D perhaps TRBD1 (5 bases). Per germline, CDR1 MNHEY and CDR2 SVGAGI. This CDR3 spans 13 amino acids. V was shortened by 6 bases and J by 2 bases, with 10 bases between the two germline ends. The CDR3 region is CASSLDRNYGYTF. CDR3 coding DNA: TGTGCCAGCAGCCTTGACAGAAACTATGGCTACACCTTC.

CDR3 DNA sequence: TGTGCCAGCAGCTTAGCGTCCTCGGCAGGGACTAGCGGCTCCTACGAGCAGTACTTC. The encoded protein is CASSLASSAGTSGSYEQYF. This sequence joins TRBV7-2 and TRBJ2-7; 11 bases are shared with TRBD2. Germline V lookup: CDR1 SGHTA, CDR2 FQGNSA. J was trimmed by 0 bases and V by 0 bases; bases with no gene match: 10. CDR3 length equals 19 residues.

This chain links TRBV18 with TRBJ2-1; TRBD2 agrees at 9 bases. Germline V gene data show CDR1 as KGHSH and CDR2 as LQKENI. This CDR3 has 16 amino acids. Trimming at V came to 3 bases and at J to 6 bases, leaving 9 bases not matched to a gene. CDR3 loop: CASSPVYAGGVNEQFF. The CDR3 coding sequence is TGTGCCAGCTCACCGGTTTACGCGGGAGGGGTCAATGAGCAGTTCTTC.